The rows below give T cell receptor beta chains drawn from one sample of a study of Graves' ophthalmopathy and Graves' hyperthyroidism. Each CDR3 protein gets one entry after TCRdb re-called the multiplex PCR reads with MiXCR. The sample lists about 740,000 distinct CDR3 sequences; approximately 40% were seen once. Sequencing was performed on peripheral blood. Receptor source: an adult man with Graves' ophthalmopathy. The CDR3 runs from the conserved cysteine through the conserved F or W. The order of the fields is CDR3 DNA, CDR3 protein, clone size, V gene, J gene, D gene. D genes are given only for firm matches. Part of the rows lack a size; the others show once, few, many or a class for expanded clones.

DNA: TGCGTCAGCAGTGAGTCCGGGACTAGCGGCAACGAGCAGTACTTC; CDR3: CVSSESGTSGNEQYF; size: .; V: TRBV10-1; J: TRBJ2-7; D: TRBD2
DNA: TGTGCCAGCAGCTTCTCGGCAGATACGCAGTATTTT; CDR3: CASSFSADTQYF; size: .; V: TRBV7-9; J: TRBJ2-3; D: .
DNA: TGTGCCAGCAGCTCGGGACTAACGGGAGAGATGTACGAGCAGTACTTC; CDR3: CASSSGLTGEMYEQYF; size: .; V: TRBV7-9; J: TRBJ2-7; D: TRBD2
DNA: TGTGCCAGCAGTGTAGATGTCCGGGACGTCAGCTATAATTCACCCCTCCACTTT; CDR3: CASSVDVRDVSYNSPLHF; size: .; V: TRBV25-1; J: TRBJ1-6; D: .
DNA: TGTGCCAGCACGGACAGGGGGCTTGGGTCACCCCTCCACTTT; CDR3: CASTDRGLGSPLHF; size: many; V: TRBV5-8; J: TRBJ1-6; D: TRBD1
DNA: TGCAGCGCCGCAGTATTATTAGGCCAGCAGTACTTC; CDR3: CSAAVLLGQQYF; size: .; V: TRBV29-1; J: TRBJ2-7; D: .
DNA: TGCAGCGTTGGACATCTCCGGGACAGGGCGGGATTGGATACGCAGTATTTT; CDR3: CSVGHLRDRAGLDTQYF; size: .; V: TRBV29-1; J: TRBJ2-3; D: TRBD1
DNA: TGTGCCAGCAGCAACTATGTCACTAGCGGGAGTACCGAGCAGTACTTC; CDR3: CASSNYVTSGSTEQYF; size: many; V: TRBV7-6; J: TRBJ2-7; D: TRBD2
DNA: TGTGCCAGCAGCTTAGTGGGACAGGGGCTTGCTGGAAACACCATATATTTT; CDR3: CASSLVGQGLAGNTIYF; size: few; V: TRBV11-2; J: TRBJ1-3; D: TRBD1
DNA: TGCGCCAGCAGCGGGGACAGCGATAGCAATCAGCCCCAGCATTTT; CDR3: CASSGDSDSNQPQHF; size: .; V: TRBV10-1; J: TRBJ1-5; D: TRBD1
DNA: TGTGCCAGCAGCTTAGCCGTCTTGGGGGACAGTATGAGCTACACCTTC; CDR3: CASSLAVLGDSMSYTF; size: once; V: TRBV25-1; J: TRBJ1-2; D: TRBD1
DNA: TGTGCCAGCAGTCGCGTACAGGGGTGGACCGGGGAGCTGTTTTTT; CDR3: CASSRVQGWTGELFF; size: few; V: TRBV25-1; J: TRBJ2-2; D: TRBD1
DNA: TGCGCCAGCAGTGAGGAGGAAAGCACTGAAGCTTTCTTT; CDR3: CASSEEESTEAFF; size: many; V: TRBV10-1; J: TRBJ1-1; D: .
DNA: TGCGCCAGCAGTGCGGGAGGTTATTCACCCCTCCACTTT; CDR3: CASSAGGYSPLHF; size: .; V: TRBV10-2; J: TRBJ1-6; D: .
DNA: TGCAGTGCTAGTCAGACTAGTTACTACGAGCAGTACTTC; CDR3: CSASQTSYYEQYF; size: .; V: TRBV20-1; J: TRBJ2-7; D: .
DNA: TGCAGTTCGGGCGGTTTCCAAGAGACCCAGTACTTC; CDR3: CSSGGFQETQYF; size: .; V: TRBV20-1; J: TRBJ2-5; D: .
DNA: TGCGCCAGCAGCCAAGACGGAAGGGATCCTGAAGCTTTCTTT; CDR3: CASSQDGRDPEAFF; size: few; V: TRBV4-3; J: TRBJ1-1; D: .
DNA: TGTGCCAGCAGCCAAGCCAGGAACGGGGTGAGCTCCTACGAGCAGTACTTC; CDR3: CASSQARNGVSSYEQYF; size: few; V: TRBV7-2; J: TRBJ2-7; D: .
DNA: TGTGCCAGTAGTATCTCCGGACAGCCGTCCTACGAGCAGTACTTC; CDR3: CASSISGQPSYEQYF; size: many; V: TRBV19; J: TRBJ2-7; D: .
DNA: TGTGCCAGCAGCTTCAGACAGGCCCTTGAAAAACTGTTTTTT; CDR3: CASSFRQALEKLFF; size: .; V: TRBV9; J: TRBJ1-4; D: .
DNA: TGTGCCAGTAGACGAACTAGCGGGAGCACCTACGAGCAGTACTTC; CDR3: CASRRTSGSTYEQYF; size: .; V: TRBV19; J: TRBJ2-7; D: TRBD2
DNA: TGTGCCAGCAGCTTAGTTAACAGTTTGAACACTGAAGCTTTCTTT; CDR3: CASSLVNSLNTEAFF; size: .; V: TRBV7-2; J: TRBJ1-1; D: .
DNA: TGTGCCAGCAGCTTAAGGACAGGGGAGCTCAACGAGCAGTACTTC; CDR3: CASSLRTGELNEQYF; size: many; V: TRBV7-9; J: TRBJ2-7; D: TRBD1
DNA: TGCAGTGCTAGAGATAGCAGGGGGTATGGCTACACCTTC; CDR3: CSARDSRGYGYTF; size: .; V: TRBV20-1; J: TRBJ1-2; D: TRBD1
DNA: TGCGCCAGCAGCCAAGATCAAGGTGGCCGAGCTTTCTTT; CDR3: CASSQDQGGRAFF; size: few; V: TRBV4-3; J: TRBJ1-1; D: .
DNA: TGTGCCAGCAGCTTAGTGACCGGAAAATCTGGGGCCAACGTCCTGACTTTC; CDR3: CASSLVTGKSGANVLTF; size: few; V: TRBV11-2; J: TRBJ2-6; D: .
DNA: TGTGCCAGCTCAGCAGGACCGAATTCCCAGCAGTACTTC; CDR3: CASSAGPNSQQYF; size: few; V: TRBV18; J: TRBJ2-7; D: .
DNA: TGTGCCAGCAGTGAAGTTGGGGACAACTCCTACGAGCAGTACTTC; CDR3: CASSEVGDNSYEQYF; size: once; V: TRBV25-1; J: TRBJ2-7; D: .
DNA: TGCAGTGCTACCACCCCGTACGACGCAACTAATGAAAAACTGTTTTTT; CDR3: CSATTPYDATNEKLFF; size: few; V: TRBV20-1; J: TRBJ1-4; D: .
DNA: TGTGCCAGCAGCTTATACCAGGGACAGGATAATGAAAAACTGTTTTTT; CDR3: CASSLYQGQDNEKLFF; size: few; V: TRBV7-9; J: TRBJ1-4; D: TRBD1
DNA: TGCGCCAGCAGTGAGTCAAGGGGAACGGATGGCTACACCTTC; CDR3: CASSESRGTDGYTF; size: .; V: TRBV10-1; J: TRBJ1-2; D: .
DNA: TGTGCCAGCAGCGAAACCACAGGGAAAGGAATCTTCTCACCCCTCCACTTT; CDR3: CASSETTGKGIFSPLHF; size: .; V: TRBV6-1; J: TRBJ1-6; D: .
DNA: TGTGCCAGCAGTACCCCAGGGAGAGCGGGGGGCTACACCTTC; CDR3: CASSTPGRAGGYTF; size: .; V: TRBV25-1; J: TRBJ1-2; D: .
DNA: TGCAGTGCTAGAGACCCGACAGCAAATCAGCCCCAGCATTTT; CDR3: CSARDPTANQPQHF; size: .; V: TRBV20-1; J: TRBJ1-5; D: .
DNA: TGTGCCAGCAGCGTTGGATTTTCGGATTCACCCCTCCACTTT; CDR3: CASSVGFSDSPLHF; size: many; V: TRBV9; J: TRBJ1-6; D: .
DNA: TGTGCCAGTAGCCGAGAGGGAATAGGTGGCTACACCTTC; CDR3: CASSREGIGGYTF; size: many; V: TRBV19; J: TRBJ1-2; D: .
DNA: TGTGCCAGCAGCCAAGGACCGAGCTATGGCTACACCTTC; CDR3: CASSQGPSYGYTF; size: many; V: TRBV14; J: TRBJ1-2; D: .
DNA: TGTGCCAGCAGTCCACGGACAGGCATTAGCAATCAGCCCCAGCATTTT; CDR3: CASSPRTGISNQPQHF; size: many; V: TRBV24-1; J: TRBJ1-5; D: TRBD1
DNA: TGTGCTAGCAGCCGAGGGACAGGGGGTTATTATTCACCCCTCCACTTT; CDR3: CASSRGTGGYYSPLHF; size: .; V: TRBV7-9; J: TRBJ1-6; D: TRBD1
DNA: TGCGCCAGCAGCTTGAGTCAGGGGTGGGATACGCAGTATTTT; CDR3: CASSLSQGWDTQYF; size: .; V: TRBV5-1; J: TRBJ2-3; D: .
DNA: TGTGCCAGCAGTCTCAACTTACACCAGACAGGGTTATTCTCTGGAAACACCATATATTTT; CDR3: CASSLNLHQTGLFSGNTIYF; size: few; V: TRBV2; J: TRBJ1-3; D: TRBD1
DNA: TGTGCCAGCAGCGTGATTGAGACCAGACAAGAGACCCAGTACTTC; CDR3: CASSVIETRQETQYF; size: .; V: TRBV7-9; J: TRBJ2-5; D: .
DNA: TGTGCCAGTTGTAGGCAGGTCGGGAATTCACCCCTCCACTTT; CDR3: CASCRQVGNSPLHF; size: many; V: TRBV19; J: TRBJ1-6; D: .
DNA: TGCAGCTTCGGTTGGGCGAGCAATCAGCCCCAGCATTTT; CDR3: CSFGWASNQPQHF; size: .; V: TRBV29-1; J: TRBJ1-5; D: .
DNA: TGTGCCAGCGGGAGGCTAGCGGTGAAAGACGCGAACACCGGGGAGCTGTTTTTT; CDR3: CASGRLAVKDANTGELFF; size: many; V: TRBV25-1; J: TRBJ2-2; D: TRBD2
DNA: TGTGCCAGCAGCTTAGTGATAGGACGACTAGCCGGGGAGCTGTTTTTT; CDR3: CASSLVIGRLAGELFF; size: once; V: TRBV7-9; J: TRBJ2-2; D: .
DNA: TGTGCCAGCAGCCAGGTCCCAGGGGGCAACTATGGCTACACCTTC; CDR3: CASSQVPGGNYGYTF; size: .; V: TRBV7-9; J: TRBJ1-2; D: TRBD1
DNA: TGTGCCAGCAGCCCGGCCAGGGGGACACCTAATCTGAACACTGAAGCTTTCTTT; CDR3: CASSPARGTPNLNTEAFF; size: few; V: TRBV12-3/TRBV12-4; J: TRBJ1-1; D: TRBD1
DNA: TGTGCCACCAGCCGGGATCAGGGTAACTATGGCTACACCTTC; CDR3: CATSRDQGNYGYTF; size: .; V: TRBV15; J: TRBJ1-2; D: .
DNA: TGTGCCAGCAGCGGGGACGGATACAAAGAGACCCAGTACTTC; CDR3: CASSGDGYKETQYF; size: .; V: TRBV7-9; J: TRBJ2-5; D: .
DNA: TGTGCCAGCTCAGGACAGGGGGGCGTCTTCTCTGGGGCCAACGTCCTGACTTTC; CDR3: CASSGQGGVFSGANVLTF; size: few; V: TRBV10-3; J: TRBJ2-6; D: TRBD1
DNA: TGCAGCGTTAGACAGGGCCAAGAGACCCAGTACTTC; CDR3: CSVRQGQETQYF; size: few; V: TRBV29-1; J: TRBJ2-5; D: TRBD1
DNA: TGCAGTGCTAGAGGGACTAGCGGGAGTAGTCGAGAGACCCAGTACTTC; CDR3: CSARGTSGSSRETQYF; size: .; V: TRBV20-1; J: TRBJ2-5; D: TRBD2
DNA: TGCAGTGCTCGGGACTCCGGGGGGATTTACGAGCAGTACTTC; CDR3: CSARDSGGIYEQYF; size: .; V: TRBV20-1; J: TRBJ2-7; D: TRBD2
DNA: TGTGCCAGCAGCTCGGTGGGACTAGCGGGGGGCAATCGGGAGACCCAGTACTTC; CDR3: CASSSVGLAGGNRETQYF; size: .; V: TRBV7-2; J: TRBJ2-5; D: TRBD2
DNA: TGCAGTGCTACCCCACCGGGACAGGGGGCCGATTGGTATGGCTACACCTTC; CDR3: CSATPPGQGADWYGYTF; size: .; V: TRBV20-1; J: TRBJ1-2; D: TRBD1
DNA: TGTGCCTGGAGCACAGGGGAAAAACTGTTTTTT; CDR3: CAWSTGEKLFF; size: .; V: TRBV30; J: TRBJ1-4; D: .
DNA: TGCAGCTTGGGTGCGGTAGGGCAGCCCCAGCATTTT; CDR3: CSLGAVGQPQHF; size: .; V: TRBV29-1; J: TRBJ1-5; D: .
DNA: TGCAGCGCCCGAGGGGACGGAGGTGCAACTAATGAAAAACTGTTTTTT; CDR3: CSARGDGGATNEKLFF; size: many; V: TRBV29-1; J: TRBJ1-4; D: .
DNA: TGTGCCAGCAGTGAGGCAGGTATAGAAAAACTGTTTTTT; CDR3: CASSEAGIEKLFF; size: once; V: TRBV2; J: TRBJ1-4; D: .